This note documents a single T cell receptor (beta chain) sequence. Its antigen is not known. Arm-PCR with iRepertoire HTBI primers amplified the CDR3 regions for these TCR beta libraries. TCRdb redid the calling of the multiplex PCR reads with MiXCR, one entry per CDR3 protein. The table lists about 660,000 distinct CDR3 sequences, around 30% of them singletons. The data stem from a study of regulatory T cells in long-lasting Graves disease. Study at large: Disease was considered persistent Graves' disease after over 5 years of antithyroid drugs (with positive TSH receptor antibodies).

Study conclusions and caveats: Thyroid tissue went unexamined; only peripheral blood was analyzed.

The time point denotes: persistent/refractory GD, antithyroid drugs over 5 years with positive TRAb. There was RNA extracted from PBMCs, and the TCR library was made from it. The germline V and J ends were trimmed by 2 bases and 6 bases, with 8 bases remaining between them. Germline V lookup: CDR1 KGHSH, CDR2 LQKENI. The CDR3 is 13 amino acids. The receptor's source is a female donor with Graves disease. This chain connects TRBV18 to TRBJ1-5; no definite D call. Sequenced material: peripheral blood mononuclear cells (PBMCs), taken when the disease was refractory, from a patient treated with antithyroid drugs. CDR3 sequence reads: CASSPGPPQPQHF. CDR3 bases: TGTGCCAGCTCACCAGGGCCCCCTCAGCCCCAGCATTTT.